These 9 T cell receptor beta chains originate from one sample sequenced in a study of blood T cell repertoires in COVID-19. The table came from immunoSEQ multiplex PCR; TCRdb's copy has only in-frame clones and leaves some out. In the table there are 88,000 or so clones, more than 85% of which are singletons. Sequencing was carried out using PBMCs or T cells enriched from blood (not recorded which). These receptors originate from a woman in her fifties or sixties with acute COVID-19.

This chain joins TRBV5-4 and TRBJ2-5, with TRBD1 matching 7 bases. Trimming cost V 5 bases and J 4 bases; bases outside gene matches: 14. CDR3 size: 16 residues. Germline assignment: CDR1 SGHNT and CDR2 YYREEE (reference sequence). The CDR3 loop is CASSVPPATGAETQYF. CDR3 DNA sequence: TGTGCCAGCAGTGTACCCCCGGCCACAGGGGCAGAGACCCAGTACTTC.

This chain uses TRBV29-1 with TRBJ2-5; 7 nucleotides match TRBD1. The CDR3 runs 12 residues. V lost 6 bases to trimming and J lost 7 bases; unmatched junction nucleotides: 8. The germline V gene encodes CDR1 SQVTM and CDR2 ANQGSEA. The CDR3 reads CSVRTGYGTQYF. The CDR3, as DNA: TGCAGCGTGCGGACAGGTTACGGGACCCAGTACTTC. The complete variable domain, with remaining parts taken from reference TRBV29-1 and TRBJ2-5, reads SAVISQKPSRDICQRGTSLTIQCQVDSQVTMMFWYRQQPGQSLTLIATANQGSEATYESGFVIDKFPISRPNLTFSTLTVSNMSPEDSSIYLCSVRTGYGTQYFGPGTRLLVL.

V and J are TRBV11-2 and TRBJ1-2; 7 bases are a match to TRBD1. Trimming at V came to 1 base and at J to 0 bases, leaving 8 bases not matched to a gene. CDR3 length: 17 amino acids. The germline gives CDR1 SGHAT, CDR2 FQNNGV. In nucleotides, the CDR3 is TGTGCCAGCAGCTTAGGGCAGGGGGAGTCAGCTAACTATGGCTACACCTTC. Residues: CASSLGQGESANYGYTF.

The rearrangement joins TRBV6-6 to TRBJ1-3; a weak D match, TRBD1 (6 bases). Germline values: CDR1 MNHNY, CDR2 SVGAGI (reference sequence). V gave up 2 bases and J gave up 4 bases, with 12 bases separating them. The CDR3 is made up of 15 amino acids. The chain's CDR3 is CASSYAGAEGNTIYF. DNA of the CDR3: TGTGCCAGCAGTTACGCAGGGGCGGAAGGAAACACCATATATTTT.

The DNA of the CDR3 is TGTGCCAGCAGCCTCCTAACGGCCGGGGAGCTGTTTTTT. This codes for CASSLLTAGELFF. V is TRBV5-5 and J is TRBJ2-2; D uncertain. The CDR3 has 13 residues. The germline V gene has CDR1 SGHKS and CDR2 YYEKEE (reference sequence). V lost 4 bases and J lost 6, with 10 bases in between.

About this clone: Relative to the germline gene, one junction end is altered; a read error may explain this. The chain joins TRBV11-2 to TRBJ1-1; possible D gene TRBD1, 5 bases. This CDR3 is 14 amino acids long. Germline CDR1 and CDR2: SGHAT and FQNNGV. CDR3 nucleotides: TGTGCCAGCAGCTTATATGCAGGGAACGCTGAAGCTTTCTTT. This sequence encodes CASSLYAGNAEAFF. The variable domain in full, with the rest retrieved from reference TRBV11-2 and TRBJ1-1, is EAGVAQSPRYKIIEKRQSVAFWCNPISGHATLYWYQQILGQGPKLLIQFQNNGVVDDSQLPKDRFSAERLKGVDSTLKIQPAKLEDSAVYLCASSLYAGNAEAFFGQGTRLTVV.

This chain joins TRBV5-4 and TRBJ2-3, with D perhaps TRBD2 (6 bases). Germline V gene data show CDR1 as SGHNT and CDR2 as YYREEE (reference sequence). Trimming cost V 3 bases and J 0 bases, with 11 bases left between them. CDR3 length: 15 amino acids. The CDR3 nucleotides are TGTGCCAGCAGCTGGAGCGGGCAAAGCACAGATACGCAGTATTTT. The encoded protein is CASSWSGQSTDTQYF.

The CDR3: CASRRTGDNSPLHF. The CDR3 DNA follows: TGTGCCAGCAGGAGGACAGGGGATAATTCACCCCTCCACTTT. The chain employs TRBV3-1 (or the pseudogene TRBV3-2) and TRBJ1-6; 9 nucleotides line up with TRBD1. The CDR3 length is 14 residues. Germline trimming cut 6 bases from V and 5 bases from J; bases unmatched to any gene: 2. In germline, CDR1 is LGHDT, CDR2 YNNKEL (reference sequence).

V is TRBV7-9 and J is TRBJ1-1, with no clear D. CDR1 and CDR2 (germline): SEHNR, FQNEAQ (reference sequence). The V gene lost 5 bases and the J gene lost 1 base, with 8 bases spanning the gap. The CDR3 has 13 residues. The DNA for the CDR3 is TGTGCCAGCAGCGGTACACCGAACACTGAAGCTTTCTTT. Protein sequence: CASSGTPNTEAFF.